The rows below give T cell receptor beta chains drawn from one sample of a study of cytomegalovirus exposure and HLA in healthy donors. Profiled with immunoSEQ multiplex PCR; TCRdb holds only in-frame clones, not every one. Of 150,000 to 200,000 clones detected, roughly 77% appear once; the ten largest clones hold 4.5% to 5%. Sample: PBMCs. The receptors come from a man younger than 35 in good health and CMV-seropositive. Both conserved end residues are part of each CDR3. The order of the fields is V gene, CDR3 length, clone size, CDR3 protein. Only some rows state a clone size, as once, few, many or a class for expanded clones.

V: TRBV21-1
length: 16
size: -
CDR3: CASSKDVEANTGELFF

V: TRBV5-8
length: 15
size: -
CDR3: CASSRGTVSRQPQHF

V: TRBV10-3
length: 15
size: few
CDR3: CAIRTGTEGNQPQHF

V: TRBV28
length: 13
size: once
CDR3: CASRHPGGYGYTF

V: TRBV4-1
length: 14
size: -
CDR3: CASSQVDFHDTQYF

V: TRBV7-2
length: 17
size: few
CDR3: CASSPHRAGVSYEKLFF

V: TRBV28
length: 14
size: few
CDR3: CASRPRQGVYGYTF

V: TRBV18
length: 17
size: -
CDR3: CASSSNSGMGSYNEQFF

V: TRBV7-3
length: 14
size: once
CDR3: CASSLVGEDQPQHF

V: TRBV19
length: 14
size: -
CDR3: CASSPTGDLYGYTF

V: TRBV5-4
length: 14
size: -
CDR3: CASSPGQFNYGYTF

V: TRBV7-3
length: 15
size: -
CDR3: CASSLTRPNTGELFF

V: TRBV10-3
length: 13
size: -
CDR3: CAIRDSINTEAFF

V: TRBV5-1
length: 16
size: -
CDR3: CASSLSRDRFNNEQFF

V: TRBV4-2
length: 15
size: -
CDR3: CASSQGGQGYTEAFF

V: TRBV9
length: 16
size: -
CDR3: CASSVENSGRFYEQFF

V: TRBV7-8
length: 20
size: -
CDR3: CASSLVAGQDQGDSNQPQHF

V: TRBV18
length: 15
size: -
CDR3: CASSPTGGNTGELFF

V: TRBV12-5
length: 11
size: few
CDR3: CASGEETEAFF

V: TRBV30
length: 14
size: -
CDR3: CAWGTSGGTDTQYF

V: TRBV6-1
length: 11
size: few
CDR3: CASSAAEGYTF

V: TRBV30
length: 14
size: -
CDR3: CAWSPKGVTDTQYF

V: TRBV30
length: 13
size: -
CDR3: CAWSGTVSTEAFF

V: TRBV6-5
length: 14
size: -
CDR3: CASTATMNTGELFF

V: TRBV28
length: 16
size: -
CDR3: CASSELQGSSYNEQFF

V: TRBV4-1
length: 15
size: -
CDR3: CASSARQGPHYGYTF

V: TRBV19
length: 16
size: -
CDR3: CASSWGLAGTTGELFF

V: TRBV5-6
length: 15
size: -
CDR3: CASSPLGGGYNEQFF

V: TRBV28
length: 14
size: -
CDR3: CASSPAAGNQPQHF

V: TRBV10-3
length: 15
size: -
CDR3: CAISETSGHTGELFF

V: TRBV7-6
length: 14
size: -
CDR3: CASSSEETNTEAFF

V: TRBV5-4
length: 17
size: -
CDR3: CASSLGTSGRAGETQYF

V: TRBV19
length: 13
size: -
CDR3: CASSEGGADTQYF

V: TRBV6-1
length: 16
size: -
CDR3: CASSDRTSGSIDEQFF

V: TRBV7-9
length: 13
size: -
CDR3: CASETAGNQPQHF

V: TRBV6-1
length: 14
size: -
CDR3: CASTASGGRETQYF

V: TRBV28
length: 13
size: -
CDR3: CASTLSRNTEAFF

V: TRBV6-4
length: 12
size: -
CDR3: CASSNLTDTQYF

V: TRBV18
length: 17
size: -
CDR3: CASSPRDSGPLVNEQFF

V: TRBV6-1
length: 10
size: few
CDR3: CASLYDTQYF

V: TRBV6-6
length: 12
size: -
CDR3: CASRSLDSPLHF

V: TRBV5-5
length: 15
size: -
CDR3: CATSRGAGYQETQYF

V: TRBV2
length: 15
size: -
CDR3: CASSVGPGQGKKLFF

V: TRBV25-1
length: 13
size: -
CDR3: CASSEGGRTEAFF

V: TRBV4-1
length: 16
size: -
CDR3: CASSQPGGPRTGELFF

V: TRBV6-1
length: 12
size: -
CDR3: CARRSYNSPLHF

V: TRBV5-5
length: 14
size: -
CDR3: CASSLTRANYGYTF

V: TRBV28
length: 14
size: -
CDR3: CASSPQGVNEKLFF

V: TRBV2
length: 16
size: -
CDR3: CASRDLDSLAKNIQYF

V: TRBV5-6
length: 14
size: -
CDR3: CASSLEDRSTEAFF

V: TRBV5-1
length: 16
size: few
CDR3: CASSLAGSYSNQPQHF

V: TRBV29-1
length: 14
size: few
CDR3: CSVAGGASEDTQYF

V: TRBV5-4
length: 15
size: -
CDR3: CASSLGTVSGNTIYF

V: TRBV19
length: 12
size: -
CDR3: CASSMDRGAQYF

V: TRBV5-1
length: 14
size: once
CDR3: CASARAGEITEAFF

V: TRBV5-1
length: 15
size: -
CDR3: CASSYYGANTGELFF